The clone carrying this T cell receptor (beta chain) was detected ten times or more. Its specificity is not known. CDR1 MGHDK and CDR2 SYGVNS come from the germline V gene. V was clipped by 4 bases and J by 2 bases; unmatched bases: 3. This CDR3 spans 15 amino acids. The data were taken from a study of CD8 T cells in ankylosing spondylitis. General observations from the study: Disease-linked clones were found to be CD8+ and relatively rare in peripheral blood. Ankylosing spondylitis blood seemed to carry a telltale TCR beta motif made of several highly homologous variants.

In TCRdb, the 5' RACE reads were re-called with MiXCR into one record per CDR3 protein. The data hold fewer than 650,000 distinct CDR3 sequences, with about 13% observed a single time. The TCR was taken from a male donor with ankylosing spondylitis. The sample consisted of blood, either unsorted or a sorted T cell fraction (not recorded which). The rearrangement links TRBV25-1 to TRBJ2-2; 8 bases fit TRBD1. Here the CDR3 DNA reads TGTGCCAGCAGTGTAACAGGGGGTAACACCGGGGAGCTGTTTTTT. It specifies CASSVTGGNTGELFF.